One sample yielded the 32 T cell receptor beta chains listed below, sequenced in a study of cytomegalovirus exposure and HLA in healthy donors. Primers included in the PCR were 60 Vbeta and 13 Jbeta primers. TCRdb's table, derived via immunoSEQ multiplex PCR, lists solely in-frame clones and lacks some. The table lists 200,000 to 250,000 clones, roughly 75% of them singletons. Sequencing was carried out using PBMCs. These receptors all come from a woman aged 25 to 39 in good health and CMV-seronegative.

The gene calls are TRBV2 and TRBJ2-2; no definite D call. V was cut by 7 bases and J by 1 base, with 7 bases left in between. Per the germline V gene, CDR1 is SNHLY and CDR2 is FYNNEI. This CDR3 contains 13 residues. CDR3 in DNA: TGTGCCAGCACCCCAGGGAACACCGGGGAGCTGTTTTTT. Translated, it gives CASTPGNTGELFF.

CDR3 coding DNA: TGTGCAAGTCGCTATACCTACGAGCAGTACTTC. Residues: CASRYTYEQYF. The rearrangement joins TRBV12-2 to TRBJ2-7; the table's D gene call, TRBD2, was not cross checked with the DNA. TRBV12-2 constitutes a pseudogene. The CDR3 totals 11 residues.

There are a few counts of this clone. The chain combines TRBV7-9 with TRBJ2-1; possibly TRBD2 for D (6 bases). With 1 base removed from V and 7 bases from J, the gap between germline ends came to 14 bases. Looked up from germline, CDR1 is SEHNR and CDR2 is FQNEAQ (reference sequence). The CDR3 runs 15 residues. The DNA of the CDR3 is TGTGCCAGCAGCTTAGGCGCGGGGAGGTGGAATGAGCAGTTCTTC. Encoded protein: CASSLGAGRWNEQFF. Variable domain in full (rest from reference TRBV7-9 and TRBJ2-1): DTGVSQNPRHKITKRGQNVTFRCDPISEHNRLYWYRQTLGQGPEFLTYFQNEAQLEKSRLLSDRFSAERPKGSFSTLEIQRTEQGDSAMYLCASSLGAGRWNEQFFGPGTRLTVL.

V and J are TRBV5-1 and TRBJ2-7, with D tentatively TRBD2 (5 bases). V was pared by 6 bases and J by 2 bases, with 12 bases between. Looked up from germline, CDR1 is SGHRS and CDR2 is YFSETQ. This CDR3 is built from 13 residues. The CDR3 coding sequence is TGCGCCAGCAACCTCGAGGGTACCTACGAGCAGTACTTC. This gives the protein CASNLEGTYEQYF.

Regarding this clone: At one of its ends the junction is not consistent with the germline gene, which may arise from a read error. The J gene is TRBJ2-1, the V gene TRBV2; 10 positions match TRBD2. The CDR3 sequence is 18 residues long. Germline lookup yields CDR1 SNHLY and CDR2 FYNNEI. The CDR3 protein is CAISELAGERSSYNEQFF. In DNA form, the CDR3 reads TGTGCCATCAGTGAGCTAGCGGGGGAACGTAGCTCCTACAATGAGCAGTTCTTC.

The chain recombines TRBV9 with TRBJ2-7; weak D call: TRBD2 (6 bases). Deletions cut 0 bases from V and 6 bases from J, with 13 bases between. The CDR3 length is 14 residues. Germline CDR1 reads SGDLS; CDR2 reads YYNGEE. The CDR3 is CASSVAEGKGEQYF. The CDR3, as DNA: TGTGCCAGCAGCGTAGCGGAGGGGAAGGGCGAGCAGTACTTC. The whole variable domain, filled in from reference TRBV9 and TRBJ2-7, reads DSGVTQTPKHLITATGQRVTLRCSPRSGDLSVYWYQQSLDQGLQFLIQYYNGEERAKGNILERFSAQQFPDLHSELNLSSLELGDSALYFCASSVAEGKGEQYFGPGTRLTVT.

V is TRBV7-2 and J is TRBJ2-7; D may be TRBD1 (5 bases). The V and J ends lost 5 bases and 3 bases respectively, with 14 bases between them. The CDR3 is 14 amino acids. Germline V gives CDR1 SGHTA, CDR2 FQGNSA. The CDR3 region is CASSTQTVYYEQYF. The CDR3, as DNA: TGTGCCAGCAGCACCCAGACAGTTTACTACGAGCAGTACTTC.

This clone showed up just a few times. The rearrangement uses TRBV5-1 and TRBJ2-5; D ambiguous. The germline V and J ends were trimmed by 5 bases and 1 base, with 9 bases remaining between them. The germline CDR1 and CDR2 sequences are SGHRS and YFSETQ. The CDR3 has 13 residues. This CDR3 reads CASRPGSQETQYF. The CDR3 DNA reads as TGCGCCAGCAGGCCAGGTTCCCAAGAGACCCAGTACTTC.

The chain carries TRBV9 and TRBJ1-1; D gene ambiguous. The ends were cut back, 4 bases at V and 1 base at J, with 14 bases in the middle. CDR1 and CDR2 (germline): SGDLS, YYNGEE. The CDR3 runs 15 residues. The CDR3 sequence is CASSPAARPNTEAFF. The CDR3 DNA reads as TGTGCCAGCAGCCCCGCCGCCAGGCCGAACACTGAAGCTTTCTTT.

There are a few counts of this clone. V gene TRBV6-6 combines with J gene TRBJ2-3; the D gene is possibly TRBD1 (5 bases). The CDR3 extends over 12 amino acids. The V gene lost 7 bases and the J gene lost 6 bases, with 11 bases spanning the gap. The V gene's germline CDR1 is MNHNY and CDR2 SVGAGI (reference sequence). CDR3 sequence (DNA): TGTGCCAGCAAGGGGTCATGGGATACGCAGTATTTT. Translating it yields CASKGSWDTQYF.

The chain uses TRBV5-4 and TRBJ2-4, with 12 positions matching TRBD2. The germline V gene encodes CDR1 SGHNT and CDR2 YYREEE (reference sequence). The CDR3 has 20 amino acids. V was clipped by 0 bases and J by 2 bases; unmatched bases: 12. The CDR3 loop reads CASSLGLASGRATPKNIQYF. The CDR3 nucleotides read TGTGCCAGCAGCTTGGGACTCGCTAGCGGGAGGGCCACGCCCAAAAACATTCAGTACTTC.

The rearrangement uses TRBV9 and TRBJ1-2; no clear D. CDR3 length: 14 residues. Between the trimmed V and J ends, which lost 3 bases and 14 bases, there was a span of 23 bases. Germline V gives CDR1 SGDLS, CDR2 YYNGEE. The DNA for the CDR3 is TGTGCCAGCAGCGCCGCAGCGGACCCCCATTTAGAAACCTTC. Its protein product is CASSAAADPHLETF.

The chain couples TRBV5-6 to TRBJ2-1, with 8 bases identical to TRBD2. The CDR3 runs 15 residues. V dropped 3 bases and J dropped 3; count of bases not matched to a gene: 5. Germline V gene sequence: CDR1 SGHDT, CDR2 YYEEEE. The CDR3 region has the DNA TGTGCCAGCAGCTACCCGGGAGGGAGCTACAATGAGCAGTTCTTC. The encoded protein is CASSYPGGSYNEQFF.

About this clone itself: A much more abundant neighbour one base away suggests this may be a read error. The chain recombines TRBV6-5 with TRBJ1-1; TRBD1 is a possible D gene (6 bases). V was trimmed by 2 bases and J by 5 bases, leaving 9 bases between them. This CDR3 is 13 amino acids long. The germline CDR1 and CDR2 sequences are MNHEY and SVGAGI. The CDR3 loop is CASSYEGETEAFF. CDR3 DNA: TGTGCCAGCAGTTACGAGGGGGAAACTGAAGCTTTCTTT.

As for this clone: The junction departs from the called germline gene at one end, perhaps through a read error. The V and J genes are TRBV7-7 and TRBJ2-5; TRBD1 matches 10 bases. Germline assignment: CDR1 SSHAT and CDR2 FNYEAQ (reference sequence). The CDR3 contains 15 residues. In DNA form, the CDR3 reads TGTGCTAGCAGCTTGACAGGGGGCGTACAAGAGACCCAGTACTTC. Translation gives CASSLTGGVQETQYF.

The chain joins TRBV6-5 to TRBJ1-3, with unresolved D. The CDR3 totals 15 residues. V shed 5 bases and J shed 0 bases, with 11 bases lying between them. Looked up from germline, CDR1 is MNHEY and CDR2 is SVGAGI. The DNA of the CDR3 is TGTGCCAGCAGTCCTTTACCTAGCTCTGGAAACACCATATATTTT. Translating gives CASSPLPSSGNTIYF.

The chain employs TRBV6-1 and TRBJ1-1, with a possible D match to TRBD1 (5 bases). The CDR3 length is 14 residues. Trimming stripped 7 bases from V and 0 bases from J, with 12 bases between. In germline, CDR1 is MNHNS, CDR2 SASEGT. CDR3 DNA: TGTGCCAGCATATCGACAGACATGAACACTGAAGCTTTCTTT. Translated: CASISTDMNTEAFF.

In its sample, this clone was seen once. Here the CDR3 reads CASSLELAGGEDTQYF. CDR3 DNA: TGTGCCAGCAGCTTGGAACTAGCGGGGGGGGAAGATACGCAGTATTTT. This chain uses TRBV5-6 with TRBJ2-3; 13 bases agree with TRBD2. The CDR3 sequence is 16 residues long. Germline values: CDR1 SGHDT, CDR2 YYEEEE. Trimming took 0 bases from V and 5 from J; bases not matched to a gene: 3.

The genes are TRBV5-1 and TRBJ2-5, with 9 bases that match TRBD1. Germline V lookup: CDR1 SGHRS, CDR2 YFSETQ. The ends lost 3 bases at V and 3 bases at J; junction bases unmatched: 3. This CDR3 is 14 amino acids long. Written as DNA, the CDR3 is TGCGCCAGCAGCTGGGGGGACAGGGAAGAGACCCAGTACTTC. As protein: CASSWGDREETQYF.

This rearrangement joins TRBV4-1 to TRBJ2-5; TRBD2 matches 7 bases. V shed 1 base and J 2 bases; nucleotides not matched to a gene: 1. The CDR3 runs 14 residues. The germline gives CDR1 MGHRA, CDR2 YSYEKL. The CDR3 region is CASSQVAGQETQYF. The CDR3 nucleotides are TGCGCCAGCAGCCAAGTAGCGGGTCAAGAGACCCAGTACTTC.

The chain has TRBV6-4 and TRBJ2-4, with TRBD2 matching 8 bases. This CDR3 contains 18 residues. V was clipped by 2 bases and J by 6 bases; unmatched bases: 15. Germline CDR1 and CDR2: MRHNA and SNTAGT. The CDR3 is CASSDPDSDSGRGNIQYF. The CDR3 region has the DNA TGTGCCAGCAGTGACCCGGATAGTGACAGCGGGAGAGGAAACATTCAGTACTTC.

The chain combines TRBV5-5 with TRBJ1-5, with 7 bases matching TRBD1. Germline CDR1 reads SGHKS; CDR2 reads YYEKEE (reference sequence). The CDR3 runs 14 residues. V gave up 0 bases and J gave up 7 bases; unmatched junction bases: 4. The CDR3 loop reads CASSLVTGLQPQHF. The CDR3 nucleotides read TGTGCCAGCAGCTTGGTGACAGGGTTACAGCCCCAGCATTTT.

This chain connects TRBV30 to TRBJ1-2; 7 bases are shared with TRBD1. CDR1 and CDR2 from the germline V gene are GTSNPN and SVGIG (reference sequence). The CDR3 totals 17 residues. The trim removed 0 bases at V and 7 bases at J, leaving 17 bases unmatched. CDR3 sequence (DNA): TGTGCCTGGAGTGTCCCCGAGGGGGCTATTATTATAGGTGGCTACACCTTC. As protein: CAWSVPEGAIIIGGYTF.

The rearrangement links TRBV7-9 to TRBJ2-1, with D possibly TRBD1 on 6 matching bases. Trimming left V 5 bases short and J 3 bases short, with 14 bases between. Germline CDR1 is SEHNR and CDR2 is FQNEAQ (reference sequence). The CDR3 is 15 amino acids. The CDR3 sequence is CASSLHSGVYNEQFF. CDR3 in DNA: TGTGCCAGCAGCCTACACTCAGGGGTCTACAATGAGCAGTTCTTC.

The V and J genes are TRBV4-2 and TRBJ1-3, with a possible D match to TRBD1 (5 bases). Germline V gene sequence: CDR1 LGHNA, CDR2 YNFKEQ. The CDR3 runs 13 residues. Trimming pared 7 bases from V and 5 bases from J, leaving 12 bases between. The CDR3: CASKVAGRNTIYF. CDR3 in DNA: TGTGCCAGCAAGGTCGCAGGGAGAAACACCATATATTTT.

This clone has a handful of counts. Because the CDR3's place on the DNA is in doubt, the DNA is left out and the CDR3 is given as listed by TCRdb. The rearrangement uses TRBV21-1 and TRBJ1-3; TRBD1 is the table's D call, not checked against the DNA. TRBV21-1 constitutes a pseudogene. The CDR3 is 20 amino acids long, termini counted. The chain's CDR3 is CASSIQVKGARWASGNTIYF.

The V and J genes are TRBV5-4 and TRBJ1-1, with 9 nucleotides matching TRBD1. This CDR3 has 17 residues. Germline trimming cut 0 bases from V and 0 bases from J; bases unmatched to any gene: 6. Germline loops: CDR1 SGHNT, CDR2 YYREEE (reference sequence). CDR3 residues: CASSLGTGEALNTEAFF. CDR3 bases: TGTGCCAGCAGCTTGGGGACAGGGGAGGCGTTGAACACTGAAGCTTTCTTT.

In DNA form, the CDR3 reads TGCGCCAGCAGCTTGGCGGGGACTAGCGGGGGGGCCAGAGAGACCCAGTACTTC. Residues: CASSLAGTSGGARETQYF. The chain carries TRBV5-1 and TRBJ2-5; 16 bases are a match to TRBD2. The V gene's germline CDR1 is SGHRS and CDR2 YFSETQ. This CDR3 region has 18 residues. The junction had 6 bases not matched to a gene; V was cut back by 0 bases and J by 4 bases.

This chain links TRBV5-1 with TRBJ2-5; a possible D gene is TRBD2 (5 bases). Germline V gives CDR1 SGHRS, CDR2 YFSETQ. The CDR3 length is 13 residues. Trimming shortened V by 4 bases and J by 5 bases, and 12 bases separated the two germline ends. CDR3 nucleotide sequence: TGCGCCAGCAGCCCCCGAGGGCTGGAGACCCAGTACTTC. Translating it yields CASSPRGLETQYF.

The gene calls are TRBV4-2 and TRBJ2-3; 12 bases agree with TRBD2. V lost 4 bases to trimming and J lost 4 bases; unmatched junction nucleotides: 6. The CDR3 runs 16 residues. Germline V gene data show CDR1 as LGHNA and CDR2 as YNFKEQ. For the CDR3, the DNA is TGTGCCAGCAGCCCTCTGACTAGCGGGAGTCCAGATACGCAGTATTTT. The encoded protein is CASSPLTSGSPDTQYF.

The chain links TRBV6-5 to TRBJ1-1, with 12 nucleotides matching TRBD1. Trimming took 10 bases from V and 1 from J; bases not matched to a gene: 1. Germline assignment: CDR1 MNHEY and CDR2 SVGAGI. This CDR3 has 13 amino acids. CDR3 loop: CATGQGANTEAFF. The CDR3 DNA follows: TGTGCCACGGGACAGGGGGCGAACACTGAAGCTTTCTTT.

V gene TRBV6-1 combines with J gene TRBJ2-1; TRBD1 matches at 11 bases. Germline CDR1 MNHNS, CDR2 SASEGT. V trimming: 5 bases; J trimming: 5 bases; junction bases outside the gene matches: 5. This CDR3 region has 15 residues. CDR3 bases: TGTGCCAGCAGTAGGGGACAGGGGGTCAACAATGAGCAGTTCTTC. This encodes CASSRGQGVNNEQFF.